This TCR beta chain was observed in a study of graft-versus-host responses after intestinal transplantation (dated by TCRdb to 2020 to 2022). The study in broad terms: The transplants that recipients got were multivisceral, liver-intestinal, or isolated intestinal. Anti-thymocyte globulin induction was given to all recipients, followed by maintenance tacrolimus and steroids for two to four years. Graft-versus-host and host-versus-graft alloreactive T cell clones were tracked in the graft, circulation and bone marrow after intestinal transplantation using bulk TCR-beta CDR3 sequencing. Alloreactive clones were identified by sequencing pre-transplant mixed lymphocyte reaction products and comparing these products with unstimulated pre-transplant donor and recipient T cells. Of the 20 to 25 intestinal transplant recipients enrolled in the cohort, one of whom was a retransplant, a few patients without pretransplant specimens were excluded. Donor T cell macrochimerism was defined as a peak of at least 4% donor T cells among recipient peripheral blood mononuclear cells. Samples from three later patients were sequenced in-house on an Illumina MiSeq with MiXCR processing rather than by the commercial service.

Remarks on this clone: The antigen it recognizes is unknown. The sample holds no much larger clone one base away, and base qualities are not on file.

Receptor amplification or capture employed the immunoSEQ multiplex PCR assay. High-throughput TCR-beta CDR3 sequencing of genomic DNA from most patients was performed by Adaptive Biotechnologies. Per the original workflow: TCR sequencing data for over 15 patients were retrieved from Adaptive's ImmunoSEQ software; a few other patients were processed with MiXCR and VDJtools. CDR3 nucleotide sequences shared between donor and recipient were removed because the origin of such sequences could not be assigned. To be classed as alloreactive, a clone needed at least 2-fold expansion over unstimulated cells and a minimum CFSE-low frequency of 0.002% (template counts) or 0.001% (read counts). Clones were considered mappable if detected in sequenced pre-transplant spleen, lymph node, or MLR CFSE-low populations of the donor or recipient. The cumulative frequency of alloreactive clones was calculated as a percentage of all sequences, weighted by copy number. TCRdb took over this immuneACCESS table, retaining in-frame rearrangements with V and J assigned. Such tables are incomplete; in checked studies, under half of the missing clones stem from an unresolved V gene, and the remainder is unexplained. V and J calls and clone size follow that table, whereas D and trimming were derived from the DNA. Present in this sample are about 98,000 clones, about 83% of which were seen just once. Around 1.4% of the sample comes from the top ten.

Reading from cysteine to phenylalanine, the CDR3 counts 14 amino acids. Only CDR3 DNA remains: 42 bases, in frame from the first base. Clipping removes 8 bases from V and 1 base from J, with 3 as the unmatched junction base count. CDR1 and CDR2, looked up from the germline V gene, are SNHLY and FYNNEI. In the first month after transplant, blood samples were collected up to 4 times, and after that at least monthly when available. Overall study results and their limits: The relatively low number and heterogeneity of intestinal transplant patients limited the conclusions. Peak levels of circulating GvH clones were associated with declines in HvG clones early after transplant. Patients with donor T cell macrochimerism had high GvH to HvG T cell clonal ratios in their allografts. GvH clones were detected in recipient bone marrow, and some appeared earlier in ileal mucosa or blood, consistent with an intestinal mucosal origin.

This sequence originates from a human patient who received an intestinal transplant, so some T cells may come from the graft donor. Recombination joined TRBV2 with TRBJ2-7, with 12 junctional bases fitting TRBD1. Here the sequenced sample was PBMCs, taken 255 days after intestinal transplant. The CDR3 loop reads CASAGQGASYEQYF. In nucleotide form, the sequence is TGTGCCAGCGCGGGACAGGGGGCATCCTACGAGCAGTACTTC.